This T cell receptor beta chain is drawn from a study of cytomegalovirus exposure and HLA in healthy donors. Both 60 Vbeta primers and 13 Jbeta primers went into the PCR. Produced via immunoSEQ multiplex PCR; TCRdb's table is partial and in-frame only. The sample has 150,000 to 200,000 clones, approximately 80% seen once. The sample holds a few counts of this clone. Sequencing was carried out using PBMCs. This receptor was obtained from a man aged 18 to 29 in good health and CMV-seronegative.

CDR3 sequence reads: CASSLWGANTGELFF. The CDR3 DNA reads TGTGCCAGCAGCTTATGGGGCGCGAACACCGGGGAGCTGTTTTTT. The V and J genes are TRBV14 and TRBJ2-2; D is possibly TRBD1 (5 bases). Germline CDR1 and CDR2: SGHDN and FVKESK. The CDR3 runs 15 residues. The V end was cut by 5 bases, the J end by 0 bases, with 10 bases between.